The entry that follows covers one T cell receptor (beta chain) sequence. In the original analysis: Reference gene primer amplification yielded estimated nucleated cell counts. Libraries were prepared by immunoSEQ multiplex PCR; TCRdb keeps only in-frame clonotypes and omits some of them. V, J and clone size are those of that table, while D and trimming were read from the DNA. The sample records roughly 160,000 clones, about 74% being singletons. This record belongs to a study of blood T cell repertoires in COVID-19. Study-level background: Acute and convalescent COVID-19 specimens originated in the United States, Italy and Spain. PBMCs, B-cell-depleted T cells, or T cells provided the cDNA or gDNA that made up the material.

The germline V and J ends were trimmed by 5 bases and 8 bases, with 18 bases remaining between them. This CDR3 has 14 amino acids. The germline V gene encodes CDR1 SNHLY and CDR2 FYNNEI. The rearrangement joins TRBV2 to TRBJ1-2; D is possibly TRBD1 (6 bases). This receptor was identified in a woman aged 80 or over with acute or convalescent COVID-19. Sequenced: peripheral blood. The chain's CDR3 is CASSSLGQSGGYTF. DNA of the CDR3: TGTGCCAGCAGTTCCCTTGGACAGTCTGGCGGCTACACCTTC.